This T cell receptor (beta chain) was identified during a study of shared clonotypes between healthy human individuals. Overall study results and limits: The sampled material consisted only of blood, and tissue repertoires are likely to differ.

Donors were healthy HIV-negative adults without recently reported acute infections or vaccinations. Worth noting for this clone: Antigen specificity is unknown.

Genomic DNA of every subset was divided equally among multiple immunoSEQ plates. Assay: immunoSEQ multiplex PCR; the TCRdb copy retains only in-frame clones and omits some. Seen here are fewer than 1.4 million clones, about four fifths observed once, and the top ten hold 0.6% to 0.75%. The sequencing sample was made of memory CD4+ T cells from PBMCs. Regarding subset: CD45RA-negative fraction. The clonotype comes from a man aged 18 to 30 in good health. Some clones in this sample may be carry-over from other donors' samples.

The CDR3 nucleotides read TGTGCTTCCATAAAACCCGGGACCGCCATCGGAATGGCTTTCTTT. This encodes CASIKPGTAIGMAFF. The chain employs TRBV19 and TRBJ1-1, with a tentative D call TRBD1 (5 bases). Germline V gene lookup returns CDR1 LNHDA and CDR2 SQIVND (reference sequence). The CDR3 length is 15 residues.